This TCR beta chain emerged from a study of T cell repertoires in cytomegalovirus infection. Study-wide context: Indications came from public TCR beta signatures; they pointed to CMV infection and to a matching HLA type.

This clonotype was seen a few times. Its antigen is not identified. TCRdb redid the calling of the reads with MiXCR, one entry per CDR3 protein. The repertoire has 150,000 or so distinct CDR3 sequences, about 6% of them found once; the top ten carry more than 15%. Study-wide findings and caveats: Dominating the ex vivo response were HLA-C-restricted CMV-specific TCR beta clonotypes. Frequencies of public TCR beta families were cumulated, and this identified carriers of CMV plus the relevant HLA.

Input material: PBMCs. This TCR was sampled from a human donor in good health (CMV status not recorded). Some clones in this sample may be carry-over from other donors' samples.

CDR3 bases: TGCGCCAGCAGCTTGTCCGGGGGCCCCACAGATACGCAGTATTTT. Translated: CASSLSGGPTDTQYF. The chain joins TRBV5-1 to TRBJ2-3, with D perhaps being TRBD1 or TRBD2 (6 bases each). There are 15 residues in the CDR3. Germline values: CDR1 SGHRS, CDR2 YFSETQ. Trimming took 1 base from V and 2 from J, leaving 11 bases between them.